This T cell receptor beta chain was recovered during a study of CD8 T cells in ankylosing spondylitis. Study conclusions and caveats: Reportedly, significant enrichment of disease-linked clones occurred in matched ankylosing spondylitis synovial fluid.

This clonotype was seen a handful of times. The target antigen is unknown. TCRdb ran MiXCR on the 5' RACE reads and lists one entry per CDR3 protein. The sample includes hundreds of thousands of distinct CDR3 sequences, approximately 30% of them seen just once. Germline values: CDR1 KGHSH, CDR2 LQKENI. The CDR3 sequence is 15 residues long. The ends were cut back, 3 bases at V and 2 bases at J, with 12 bases in the middle. This chain connects TRBV18 to TRBJ2-3, with unresolved D. The sequenced sample was blood, either unsorted or a sorted T cell fraction (not recorded which). The receptor's source is a male donor with ankylosing spondylitis or in good health (not recorded which). The CDR3 is CASSPSLDNTDTQYF. In DNA, the CDR3 is TGTGCCAGCTCACCCAGCTTGGATAACACAGATACGCAGTATTTT.